This T cell receptor (beta chain) was sequenced during a study of CD8 T cells in ankylosing spondylitis. Regarding the study as a whole: Some of these motif variants have turned up before, in reports on reactive arthritis synovial fluid and blood. Within ankylosing spondylitis blood, a TCR beta motif made up of seven to nine highly homologous variants appeared to be characteristic.

In its sample, this clonotype was seen many times. What it recognizes is unknown. Using quantitative 5'-RACE with molecular barcodes, the authors made TCR beta libraries. Via MiXCR, TCRdb re-called the 5' RACE reads, giving one row per CDR3 protein. The table lists 100,000 to 150,000 distinct CDR3 sequences, 17% of them singletons. The clonotype comes from a male donor with ankylosing spondylitis. The sequenced sample was blood, either unsorted or a sorted T cell fraction (not recorded which).

CDR3 DNA: TGTGCCAGCAGCTTCGAAGTGACAGGGGCTTTAGGCTCACCCCTCCACTTT. It translates to CASSFEVTGALGSPLHF. The chain recombines TRBV7-6 with TRBJ1-6; 8 nucleotides align to TRBD1. This CDR3 region has 17 residues. V was pared by 3 bases and J by 10 bases, with 14 bases of the junction left unmatched. Looked up from germline, CDR1 is SGHVS and CDR2 is FNYEAQ. Using reference TRBV7-6 and TRBJ1-6 for the parts outside the CDR3, the full variable domain is GAGVSQSPRYKVTKRGQDVALRCDPISGHVSLYWYRQALGQGPEFLTYFNYEAQQDKSGLPNDRFSAERPEGSISTLTIQRTEQRDSAMYRCASSFEVTGALGSPLHFGNGTRLTVT.